The rows below give T cell receptor beta chains drawn from one sample of a study of response to subunit inactivated influenza vaccine. TCRdb processed the RT-PCR reads anew with MiXCR; each CDR3 protein has one entry. Here the sample spans about 700,000 distinct CDR3 sequences, 15% to 17% being singletons. The sample here was PBMCs from blood, taken roughly 12 days after vaccination. The receptor set was obtained from a man between 45 and 60 years old who received an inactivated influenza vaccine. Both conserved end residues are part of each CDR3. The size entry is marked missing in some rows and otherwise reads once, few, many or a size class.

abundance,j_gene,v_gene,CDR3aa
few,TRBJ1-2,TRBV5-1,CASSLEGRMDGYTF
few,TRBJ2-7,TRBV20-1,CSARGQGRDTFNEQYF
NA,TRBJ1-1,TRBV5-1,CASSRQGAEAFF
NA,TRBJ2-7,TRBV12-3/TRBV12-4,CASSSPGQGALEQYF
few,TRBJ1-5,TRBV20-1,CSARQGWGNQPQHF
NA,TRBJ2-2,TRBV12-3/TRBV12-4,CASSLMWGRGTGELFF
NA,TRBJ1-5,TRBV20-1,CSASGQPHQPQHF
once,TRBJ2-3,TRBV14,CASSPARGGALDTQYF
NA,TRBJ1-2,TRBV12-3/TRBV12-4,CASSLDRLLYGYTF
NA,TRBJ2-3,TRBV9,CASSVMDPSTDTQYF
few,TRBJ1-2,TRBV6-1,CASRALAGTGLDGGYTF
NA,TRBJ2-7,TRBV20-1,CSAKTETYEQYF
NA,TRBJ2-7,TRBV27,CASSLSAGETYEQYF
few,TRBJ2-1,TRBV5-5,CASSLVIFKNNEQFF
NA,TRBJ1-1,TRBV5-4,CASSLAPDRVDTEAFF
NA,TRBJ2-1,TRBV11-2,CASSHRGYEQFF
NA,TRBJ2-5,TRBV20-1,CSARDLPGRAETQYF
NA,TRBJ2-7,TRBV30,CALRKRAFYEQYF
NA,TRBJ2-7,TRBV5-1,CASSLGTGGIKQYF
NA,TRBJ2-7,TRBV2,CASSRDLAVTYEQYF
many,TRBJ1-4,TRBV5-1,CASSRDGATNEKLFF
NA,TRBJ2-7,TRBV6-2/TRBV6-3,CASRDTGGREQYF
NA,TRBJ1-4,TRBV2,CASSESASTNEKLFF
few,TRBJ2-1,TRBV6-2/TRBV6-3,CASSYPGTDNEQFF
NA,TRBJ2-7,TRBV12-3/TRBV12-4,CASSLAPGGNEQYF
NA,TRBJ2-1,TRBV7-2,CASSLRTGRDEQFF
NA,TRBJ2-7,TRBV4-1,CASSRDPGTGNEQYF
NA,TRBJ2-1,TRBV6-2/TRBV6-3,CASSYLSGRLNEQFF
few,TRBJ2-7,TRBV5-5,CASSLRTGAREQYF